This T cell receptor (beta chain) came from a study of vaccination effects on CD4 cells after COVID-19. Sequencing was performed with immunoSEQ multiplex PCR; in TCRdb, only in-frame clones are kept and a portion is missing. The sample holds roughly 24,000 clones; 70% to 80% are singletons and the top ten take 16%. As concerns this clone: The antigen remains unidentified.

Viral peptide pool expansion of antigen-specific CD4+ T cells preceded sequencing in the ViraFEST assay. Investigators separated out CD4+ T cells once around eleven days of culture had passed. PCR showed that the person got SARS-CoV-2 infection at some point between March and December 2020. Material: CD4+ T cells from PBMCs cultured with SARS-CoV-2 spike peptides, obtained before COVID-19 vaccination. The TCR sequence derives from a human donor who had a prior SARS-CoV-2 infection.

CDR3: CASSYNQVPGEAFF. The CDR3, as DNA: TGTGCCAGCAGTTATAATCAGGTTCCGGGGGAAGCTTTCTTT. The chain uses TRBV6-5 and TRBJ1-1; unclear D gene. The CDR3 spans 14 residues. Germline V gene lookup returns CDR1 MNHEY and CDR2 SVGAGI. Trimming cost V 3 bases and J 8 bases, with 16 bases left between them.